These 18 T cell receptor beta chains share one sample of origin, sequenced in a study of CD8+CD57+ T cells in acquired aplastic anemia. The patients chosen for sequencing had shown expansion of CD8+CD57+ cells (detected by flow cytometry). Profiling of TCR beta VDJ combinations and CDR3 sequences used genomic DNA as template. TCRdb reprocessed the reads via MiXCR and lists one record per CDR3 protein. The sample has about 120,000 distinct CDR3 sequences; about 50% are singletons. The sample comprised sorted CD4+, CD8+, or CD8+CD57+ T cells (not recorded which) from PBMCs. The source is a human donor with aplastic anemia.

The genes are TRBV2 and TRBJ2-5; D is ambiguous. This CDR3 is built from 11 residues. V was trimmed by 7 bases and J by 5 bases, leaving 8 bases between them. Germline CDR1 SNHLY, CDR2 FYNNEI. CDR3 nucleotides: TGTGCCAGCATGAGCGTGGAGACCCAGTACTTC. Its translation is CASMSVETQYF.

The chain couples TRBV4-2 to TRBJ2-2, with 9 nucleotides matching TRBD1. J was trimmed by 6 bases and V by 4 bases; bases with no gene match: 9. This CDR3 has 16 amino acids. CDR1 and CDR2 (germline): LGHNA, YNFKEQ. The CDR3 DNA sequence: TGTGCCAGCAGCCCCTCCGGGACAGGGTTTGCCGGGGAGCTGTTTTTT. The encoded protein is CASSPSGTGFAGELFF.

V is TRBV20-1 and J is TRBJ2-7; 9 bases align to TRBD1. Unmatched junction bases numbered 11, after V lost 7 bases and J lost 4 bases. The CDR3 runs to 14 residues. The V gene's germline CDR1 is DFQATT and CDR2 SNEGSKA (reference sequence). The CDR3 sequence is CSVSPGTGPYEQYF. The CDR3, as DNA: TGCAGTGTATCGCCCGGGACAGGGCCATACGAGCAGTACTTC.

The table lists this clonotype with a few counts. This chain uses TRBV10-3 with TRBJ1-1; D gene unclear. The germline gives CDR1 ENHRY, CDR2 SYGVKD. CDR3 size: 13 residues. V lost 3 bases and J 6 bases, leaving 11 bases between the germline ends. The CDR3 here is CAISDRQWSEAFF. The CDR3 nucleotides are TGTGCCATCAGTGACAGACAATGGTCTGAAGCTTTCTTT.

For the CDR3, the DNA is TGTGCCACCAGCTCGACGCGAGCAGACGAGACCCAGTACTTC. This sequence encodes CATSSTRADETQYF. The chain carries TRBV15 and TRBJ2-5, with D uncertain. V gave up 5 bases and J gave up 5 bases, with 15 bases separating them. Germline CDR1 LNHNV, CDR2 YYDKDF (reference sequence). The CDR3 sequence is 14 residues long.

The rearrangement uses TRBV2 and TRBJ2-1; 9 bases are shared with TRBD2. CDR1 SNHLY and CDR2 FYNNEI come from the germline V gene. The J segment lost 6 bases and the V segment lost 8 bases, leaving 14 bases of the junction unmatched. The CDR3 loop spans 16 amino acids. CDR3 nucleotide sequence: TGTGCCAGCCCTGCTTCGGCTAGCGGGACGGGCAATGAGCAGTTCTTC. Translated: CASPASASGTGNEQFF.

This clonotype came up a few times. V is TRBV28 and J is TRBJ1-5; D is uncertain. The CDR3 runs to 15 residues. Trimming shortened V by 3 bases and J by 0 bases, and 9 bases separated the two germline ends. CDR1 and CDR2 from the germline V gene are MDHEN and SYDVKM. CDR3 amino acids: CASSFRRDSNQPQHF. The CDR3 bases are TGTGCCAGCAGTTTTCGGAGAGATAGCAATCAGCCCCAGCATTTT.

Notes on this clonotype: The junction departs from the called germline gene at one end, perhaps through a read error. The chain uses TRBV24-1 and TRBJ1-2; D is unclear. In germline, CDR1 is KGHDR, CDR2 SFDVKD. This CDR3 region has 13 residues. The CDR3 region is CATSKTANCGYTF. The CDR3 DNA sequence: TGTGCCACCTCCAAGACCGCGAACTGTGGCTACACCTTC.

This clonotype has ten or more counts. V is TRBV5-8 and J is TRBJ1-2, with D maybe TRBD1 (6 bases). This CDR3 region has 13 residues. V was pared by 7 bases and J by 7 bases, with 17 bases between. Germline assignment: CDR1 SGHTS and CDR2 YDEGEE. CDR3 bases: TGTGCCAGCCCTGCAGGGGCTGTGCTTGGCTACACCTTC. This codes for CASPAGAVLGYTF.

This sequence joins TRBV7-9 and TRBJ2-7; D may be TRBD2 (5 bases). The V and J ends lost 4 bases and 5 bases respectively, with 12 bases between them. In germline, CDR1 is SEHNR, CDR2 FQNEAQ (reference sequence). The CDR3 sequence is 13 residues long. This CDR3 reads CASSSSSGNEQYF. As DNA, the CDR3 is TGTGCCAGCAGCTCCTCCTCGGGGAACGAGCAGTACTTC.

This clonotype has more than one count but fewer than ten. The V gene is TRBV27, the J gene TRBJ1-6, with D possibly matching TRBD1 (5 bases). Trimming took 6 bases from V and 4 from J, leaving 19 bases between them. This CDR3 region has 17 residues. Germline V CDR1 and CDR2: MNHEY, SMNVEV (reference sequence). CDR3 in amino acids: CASSPLGDSTYNSPLHF. CDR3 bases: TGTGCCAGCAGCCCCCTGGGGGACTCAACGTATAATTCACCCCTCCACTTT.

This clonotype was detected ten times or more. This chain links TRBV15 with TRBJ1-1, with 9 bases lining up with TRBD1. CDR1 is LNHNV and CDR2 is YYDKDF in the germline V gene (reference sequence). This CDR3 is 13 amino acids long. Trimming at V came to 1 base and at J to 6 bases, leaving 0 bases not matched to a gene. CDR3 region: CATSRGTGAEAFF. CDR3 in DNA: TGTGCCACCAGCAGAGGGACAGGGGCTGAAGCTTTCTTT.

The V call is TRBV20-1, the J call TRBJ2-1, with TRBD2 identical over 14 bases. Germline V gene lookup returns CDR1 DFQATT and CDR2 SNEGSKA (reference sequence). The CDR3 is 14 amino acids. With 5 bases clipped from V and 8 bases from J, the junction kept 5 bases outside the gene matches. CDR3: CSASQTSGGDEQFF. The DNA for the CDR3 is TGCAGTGCTTCCCAGACTAGCGGGGGGGATGAGCAGTTCTTC.

This clonotype was counted many times. The genes are TRBV19 and TRBJ2-2; no clear D gene. The CDR3 totals 11 residues. The germline V gene has CDR1 LNHDA and CDR2 SQIVND (reference sequence). Between the trimmed V and J ends, which lost 6 bases and 6 bases, there was a span of 5 bases. The CDR3 region is CASSGPGELFF. The CDR3 region has the DNA TGTGCCAGTAGCGGTCCCGGGGAGCTGTTTTTT.

The chain uses TRBV15 and TRBJ2-3; D might be TRBD1 (5 bases). The CDR3 consists of 15 residues. The V end lost 4 bases, the J end lost 3 bases, and 14 bases lay between the germline ends. Per germline, CDR1 LNHNV and CDR2 YYDKDF (reference sequence). CDR3 protein: CATSTHKGWTDTQYF. In nucleotides, the CDR3 is TGTGCCACCAGCACCCACAAGGGGTGGACAGATACGCAGTATTTT.

Details on this clonotype: At one of its ends the junction is not consistent with the germline gene, which may arise from a read error. The rearrangement links TRBV24-1 to TRBJ1-2; D unresolved. The length of the CDR3 is 12 residues. Germline V lookup: CDR1 KGHDR, CDR2 SFDVKD. The CDR3 here is CATMGMNYGHIF. CDR3 coding DNA: TGTGCCACCATGGGGATGAACTATGGCCACATCTTC.

This clonotype was counted between two and nine times. The chain combines TRBV29-1 with TRBJ2-2; D is perhaps TRBD1 (6 bases). CDR1 SQVTM and CDR2 ANQGSEA come from the germline V gene. Trimming pared 4 bases from V and 0 bases from J, leaving 6 bases between. The CDR3 has 13 residues. The CDR3 here is CSVGQANTGELFF. CDR3 nucleotides: TGCAGCGTTGGACAGGCGAACACCGGGGAGCTGTTTTTT.

This clonotype came up a few times. The germline gene is not matched at one end of the junction; a read error may be the cause. CDR3 nucleotides: TGTGCCAGCAGTACATGGACAGGAGGAACTAACAATGGCTACACCTTC. Protein product: CASSTWTGGTNNGYTF. The chain has TRBV25-1 and TRBJ1-2; 7 nucleotides match TRBD1. CDR1 is MGHDK and CDR2 is SYGVNS in the germline V gene. This CDR3 is built from 16 residues.